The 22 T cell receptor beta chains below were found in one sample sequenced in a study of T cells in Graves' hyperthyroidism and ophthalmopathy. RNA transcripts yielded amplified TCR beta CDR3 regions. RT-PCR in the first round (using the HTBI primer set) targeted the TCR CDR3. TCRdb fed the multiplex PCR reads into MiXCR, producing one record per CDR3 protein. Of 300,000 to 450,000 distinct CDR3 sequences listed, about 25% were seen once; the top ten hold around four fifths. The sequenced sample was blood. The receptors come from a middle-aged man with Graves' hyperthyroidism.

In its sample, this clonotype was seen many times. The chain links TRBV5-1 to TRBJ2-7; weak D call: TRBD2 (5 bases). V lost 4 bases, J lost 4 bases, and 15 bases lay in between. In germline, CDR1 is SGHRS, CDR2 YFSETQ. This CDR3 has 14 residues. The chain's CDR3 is CASSVGATTYEQYF. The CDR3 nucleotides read TGCGCCAGCAGCGTGGGAGCAACAACTTACGAGCAGTACTTC.

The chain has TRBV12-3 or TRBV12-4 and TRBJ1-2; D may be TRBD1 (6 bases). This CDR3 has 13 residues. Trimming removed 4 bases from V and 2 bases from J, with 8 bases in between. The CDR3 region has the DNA TGTGCCAGCAGTTGGGACACGAACTATGGCTACACCTTC. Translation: CASSWDTNYGYTF.

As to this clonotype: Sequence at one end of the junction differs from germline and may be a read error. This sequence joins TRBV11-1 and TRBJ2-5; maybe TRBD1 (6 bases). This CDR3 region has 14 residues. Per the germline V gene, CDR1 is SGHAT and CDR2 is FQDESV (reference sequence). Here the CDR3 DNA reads TGCGCCAGCAGACCAGCGACAGGTCAAGAGACCCAGTACTTC. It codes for CASRPATGQETQYF.

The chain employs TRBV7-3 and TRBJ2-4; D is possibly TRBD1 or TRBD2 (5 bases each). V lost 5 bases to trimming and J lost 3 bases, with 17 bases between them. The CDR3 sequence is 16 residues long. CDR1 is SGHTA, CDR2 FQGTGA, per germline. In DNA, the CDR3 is TGTGCCAGCAGCGAGGGGTTGAGCCGAAGCAAAAACATTCAGTACTTC. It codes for CASSEGLSRSKNIQYF.

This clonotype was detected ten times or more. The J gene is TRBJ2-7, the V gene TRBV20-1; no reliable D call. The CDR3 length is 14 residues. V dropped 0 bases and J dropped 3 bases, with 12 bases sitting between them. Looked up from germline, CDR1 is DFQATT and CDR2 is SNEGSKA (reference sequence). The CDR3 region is CSARDIDRVYEQYF. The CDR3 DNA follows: TGCAGTGCTAGAGACATAGACCGGGTCTACGAGCAGTACTTC.

The CDR3 loop reads CASSLGAQGAPNTGELFF. DNA for the CDR3: TGTGCCAGCAGCTTAGGTGCCCAGGGGGCGCCGAACACCGGGGAGCTGTTTTTT. V usage is TRBV7-9 and J usage is TRBJ2-2, with 8 positions matching TRBD1. J gave up 0 bases and V 1 base, and 7 bases lay outside the gene matches. The CDR3 covers 18 residues. The V gene's germline CDR1 is SEHNR and CDR2 FQNEAQ (reference sequence).

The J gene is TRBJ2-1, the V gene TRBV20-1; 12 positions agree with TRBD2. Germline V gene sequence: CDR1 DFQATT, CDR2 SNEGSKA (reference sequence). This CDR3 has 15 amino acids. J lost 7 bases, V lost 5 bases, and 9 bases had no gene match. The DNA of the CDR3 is TGCAGTGCTGGGGAGACTAGCGGGAGTATTAATGAGCAGTTCTTC. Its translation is CSAGETSGSINEQFF.

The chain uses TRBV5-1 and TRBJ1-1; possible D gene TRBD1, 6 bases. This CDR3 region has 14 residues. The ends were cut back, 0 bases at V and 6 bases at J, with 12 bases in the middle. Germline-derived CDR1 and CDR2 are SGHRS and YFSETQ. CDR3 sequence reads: CASSLDRVRAEAFF. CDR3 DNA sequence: TGCGCCAGCAGCTTGGACAGGGTGAGGGCTGAAGCTTTCTTT.

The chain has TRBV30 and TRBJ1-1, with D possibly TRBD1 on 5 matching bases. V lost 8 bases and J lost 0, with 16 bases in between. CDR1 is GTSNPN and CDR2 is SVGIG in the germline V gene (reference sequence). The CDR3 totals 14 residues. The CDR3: CARARRGVNTEAFF. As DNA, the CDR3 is TGTGCCCGGGCACGCCGGGGGGTGAACACTGAAGCTTTCTTT.

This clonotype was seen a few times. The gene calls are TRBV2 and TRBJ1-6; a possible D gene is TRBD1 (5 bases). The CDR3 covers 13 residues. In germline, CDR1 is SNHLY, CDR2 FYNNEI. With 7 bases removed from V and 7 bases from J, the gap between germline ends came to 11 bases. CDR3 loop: CASTGQLNSPLHF. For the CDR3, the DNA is TGTGCCAGCACGGGGCAGCTGAATTCACCCCTCCACTTT.

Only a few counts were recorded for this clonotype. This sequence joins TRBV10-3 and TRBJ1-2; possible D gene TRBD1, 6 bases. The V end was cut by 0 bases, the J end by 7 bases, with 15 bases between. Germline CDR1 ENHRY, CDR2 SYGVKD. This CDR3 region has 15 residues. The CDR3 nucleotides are TGTGCCATCAGTGAGTCGACGGAGGGACAATCTGGCTACACCTTC. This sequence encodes CAISESTEGQSGYTF.

The CDR3 DNA is TGCAGCGTGGGCCGGACTAAAGAGCAGTTCTTC. This encodes CSVGRTKEQFF. The V gene is TRBV29-1, the J gene TRBJ2-1; D may be TRBD2 (6 bases). Germline values: CDR1 SQVTM, CDR2 ANQGSEA. V was clipped by 6 bases and J by 10 bases, with 13 bases between them. The CDR3 has 11 residues.

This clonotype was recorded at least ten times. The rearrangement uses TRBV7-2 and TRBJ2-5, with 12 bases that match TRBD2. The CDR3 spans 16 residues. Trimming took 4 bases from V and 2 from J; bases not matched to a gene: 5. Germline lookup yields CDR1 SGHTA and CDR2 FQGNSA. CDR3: CASSSTSGSVQETQYF. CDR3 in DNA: TGTGCCAGCAGCTCGACTAGCGGGAGCGTACAAGAGACCCAGTACTTC.

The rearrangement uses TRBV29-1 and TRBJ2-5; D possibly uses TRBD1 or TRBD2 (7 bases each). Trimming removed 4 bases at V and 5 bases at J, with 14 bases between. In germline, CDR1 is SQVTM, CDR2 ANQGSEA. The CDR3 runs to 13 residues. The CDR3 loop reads CSVVAGGGETQYF. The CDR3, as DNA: TGCAGCGTTGTGGCAGGGGGAGGGGAGACCCAGTACTTC.

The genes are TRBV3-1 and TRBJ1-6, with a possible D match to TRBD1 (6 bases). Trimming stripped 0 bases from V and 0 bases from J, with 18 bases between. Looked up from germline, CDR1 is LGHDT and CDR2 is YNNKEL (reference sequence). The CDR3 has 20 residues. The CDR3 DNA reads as TGTGCCAGCAGCCAAGAGGTGGGACATACAGCGAGCTCCTATAATTCACCCCTCCACTTT. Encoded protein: CASSQEVGHTASSYNSPLHF.

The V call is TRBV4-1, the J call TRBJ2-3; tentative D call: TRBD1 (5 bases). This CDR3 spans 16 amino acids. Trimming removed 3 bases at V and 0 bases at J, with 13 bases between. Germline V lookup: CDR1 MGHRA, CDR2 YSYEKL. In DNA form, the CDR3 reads TGCGCCAGCAGCCAGCATCAGGGTCGGAGCACAGATACGCAGTATTTT. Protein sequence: CASSQHQGRSTDTQYF.

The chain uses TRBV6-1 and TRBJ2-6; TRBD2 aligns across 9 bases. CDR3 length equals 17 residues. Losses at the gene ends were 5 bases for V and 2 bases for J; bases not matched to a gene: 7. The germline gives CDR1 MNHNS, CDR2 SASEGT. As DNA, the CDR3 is TGTGCCAGCAGTTGGGGCGGGAGGGCCACTGGGGCCAACGTCCTGACTTTC. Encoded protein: CASSWGGRATGANVLTF.

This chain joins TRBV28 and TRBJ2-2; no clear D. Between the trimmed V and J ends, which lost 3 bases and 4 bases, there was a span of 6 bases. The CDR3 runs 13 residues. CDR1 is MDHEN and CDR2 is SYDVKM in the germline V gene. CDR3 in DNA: TGTGCCAGCAGTTTTAGCATCACCGGGGAGCTGTTTTTT. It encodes CASSFSITGELFF. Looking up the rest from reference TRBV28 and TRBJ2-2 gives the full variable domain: DVKVTQSSRYLVKRTGEKVFLECVQDMDHENMFWYRQDPGLGLRLIYFSYDVKMKEKGDIPEGYSVSREKKERFSLILESASTNQTSMYLCASSFSITGELFFGEGSRLTVL.

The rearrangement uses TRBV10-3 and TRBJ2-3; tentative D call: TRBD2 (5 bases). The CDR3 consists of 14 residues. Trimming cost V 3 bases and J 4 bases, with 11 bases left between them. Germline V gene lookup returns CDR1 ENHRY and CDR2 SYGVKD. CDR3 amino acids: CAISDIPSPDTQYF. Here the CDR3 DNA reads TGTGCCATCAGTGATATCCCTAGCCCAGATACGCAGTATTTT.

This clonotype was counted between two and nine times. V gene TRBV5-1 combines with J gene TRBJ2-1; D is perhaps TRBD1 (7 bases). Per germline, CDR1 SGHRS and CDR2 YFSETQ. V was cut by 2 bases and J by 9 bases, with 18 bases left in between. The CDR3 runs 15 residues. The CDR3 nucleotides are TGCGCCAGCAGCTTTACAGGGGACTTAGGGGGTGAGCAGTTCTTC. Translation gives CASSFTGDLGGEQFF.

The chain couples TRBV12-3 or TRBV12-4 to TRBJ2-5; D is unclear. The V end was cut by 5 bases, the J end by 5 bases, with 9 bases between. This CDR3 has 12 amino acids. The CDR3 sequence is CASSILSETQYF. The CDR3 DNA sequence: TGTGCCAGCAGTATCCTCTCCGAGACCCAGTACTTC.

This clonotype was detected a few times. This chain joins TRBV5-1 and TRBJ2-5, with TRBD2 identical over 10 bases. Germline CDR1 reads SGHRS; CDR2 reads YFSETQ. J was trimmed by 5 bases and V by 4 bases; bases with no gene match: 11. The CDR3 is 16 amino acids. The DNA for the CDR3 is TGCGCCAGCAGCCGCGGGGGAAGCGGGAGGGAGGAGACCCAGTACTTC. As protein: CASSRGGSGREETQYF.